This T cell receptor (beta chain) was captured in a study of read filtering for tumor transcriptome and immune sequencing. About the study: R-ISS stage counts were 8 for I, approximately 16 for II, 6 or 7 for III.

On this clonotype itself: Being one base from a much bigger clone, this may be a read error.

CDR3 length: 13 residues. CDR1 SNHLY and CDR2 FYNNEI come from the germline V gene. From about 400 ng of RNA, a library with molecular barcoded alpha/delta and beta/gamma adaptors was made. TCRdb passed the reads through MiXCR, listing each CDR3 protein once. Of approximately 59,000 distinct CDR3 sequences detected, about 12% appear once; the ten largest clones hold 16%. This receptor was obtained from a donor aged 40 or over with multiple myeloma. The chain couples TRBV2 to TRBJ2-7, with 8 bases fitting TRBD1. The sequencing sample was made of a population of CD138-negative cells sorted from bone marrow. The CDR3 sequence: CASGRGQGSELYF. The CDR3 DNA sequence: TGTGCCAGCGGGAGAGGACAGGGAAGCGAGCTGTACTTC.